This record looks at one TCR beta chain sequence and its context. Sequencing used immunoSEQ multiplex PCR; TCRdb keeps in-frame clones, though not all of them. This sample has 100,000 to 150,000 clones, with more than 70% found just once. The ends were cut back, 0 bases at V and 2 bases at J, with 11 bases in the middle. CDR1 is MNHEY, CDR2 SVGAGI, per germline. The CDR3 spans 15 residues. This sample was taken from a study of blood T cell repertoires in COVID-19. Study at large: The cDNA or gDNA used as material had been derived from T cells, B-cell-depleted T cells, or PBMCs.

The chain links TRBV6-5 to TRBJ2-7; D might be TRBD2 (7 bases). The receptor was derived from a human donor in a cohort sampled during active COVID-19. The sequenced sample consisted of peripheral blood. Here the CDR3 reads CASSYSTGGPYEQYF. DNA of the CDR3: TGTGCCAGCAGTTACTCGACCGGGGGGCCCTACGAGCAGTACTTC.